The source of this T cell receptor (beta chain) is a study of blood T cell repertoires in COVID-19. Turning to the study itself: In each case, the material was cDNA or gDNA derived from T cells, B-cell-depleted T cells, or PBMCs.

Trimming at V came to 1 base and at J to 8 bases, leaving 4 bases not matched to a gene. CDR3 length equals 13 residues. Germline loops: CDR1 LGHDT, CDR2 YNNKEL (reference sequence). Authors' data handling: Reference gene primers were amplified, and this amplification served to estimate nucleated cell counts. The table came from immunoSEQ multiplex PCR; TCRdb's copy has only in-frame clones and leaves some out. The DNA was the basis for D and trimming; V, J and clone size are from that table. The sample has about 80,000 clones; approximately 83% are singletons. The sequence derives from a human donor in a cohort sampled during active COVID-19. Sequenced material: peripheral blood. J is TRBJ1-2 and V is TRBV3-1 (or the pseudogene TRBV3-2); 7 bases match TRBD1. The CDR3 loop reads CASSQGQGGGYTF. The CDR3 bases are TGTGCCAGCAGCCAAGGACAGGGTGGGGGCTACACCTTC.